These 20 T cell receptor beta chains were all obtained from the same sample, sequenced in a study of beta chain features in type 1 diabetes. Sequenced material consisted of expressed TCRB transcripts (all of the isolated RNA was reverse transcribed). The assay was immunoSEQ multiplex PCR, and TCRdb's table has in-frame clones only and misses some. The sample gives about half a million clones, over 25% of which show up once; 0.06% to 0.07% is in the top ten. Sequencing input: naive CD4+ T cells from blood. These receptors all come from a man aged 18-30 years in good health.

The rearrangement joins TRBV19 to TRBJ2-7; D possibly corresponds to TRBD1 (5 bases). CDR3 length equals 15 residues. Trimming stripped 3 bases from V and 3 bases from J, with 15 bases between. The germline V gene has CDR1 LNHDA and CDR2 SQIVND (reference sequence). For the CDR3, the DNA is TGTGCCAGTAGTATCAAGACAGAAGCCAACTACGAGCAGTACTTC. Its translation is CASSIKTEANYEQYF.

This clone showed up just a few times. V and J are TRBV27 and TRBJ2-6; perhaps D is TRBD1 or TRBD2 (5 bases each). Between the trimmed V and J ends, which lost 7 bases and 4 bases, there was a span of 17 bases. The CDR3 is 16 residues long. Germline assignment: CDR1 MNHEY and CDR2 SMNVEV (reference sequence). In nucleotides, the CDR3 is TGTGCCAGCACGCAGAGGGGTCGGTACGGGGCCAACGTCCTGACTTTC. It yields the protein CASTQRGRYGANVLTF.

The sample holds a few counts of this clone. This CDR3 is CASSLVLAGSNEQFF. CDR3 sequence (DNA): TGTGCCAGCAGCTTAGTCCTAGCGGGAAGCAATGAGCAGTTCTTC. The chain uses TRBV7-3 and TRBJ2-1; 9 positions agree with TRBD2. This CDR3 has 15 residues. Looked up from germline, CDR1 is SGHTA and CDR2 is FQGTGA. The trim removed 2 bases at V and 6 bases at J, leaving 5 bases unmatched.

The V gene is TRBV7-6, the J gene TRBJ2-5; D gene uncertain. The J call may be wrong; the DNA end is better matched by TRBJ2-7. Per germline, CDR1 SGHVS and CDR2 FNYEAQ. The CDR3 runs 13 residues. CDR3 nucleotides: TGTGCCAGCAGCTTAGCTCGCAACTACGAGCAGTACTTC. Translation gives CASSLARNYEQYF.

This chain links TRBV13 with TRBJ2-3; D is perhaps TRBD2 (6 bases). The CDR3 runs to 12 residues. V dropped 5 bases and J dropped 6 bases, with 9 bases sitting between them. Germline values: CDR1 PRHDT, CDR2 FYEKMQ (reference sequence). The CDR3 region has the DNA TGTGCCAGCAGCCGGGACTCCGATACGCAGTATTTT. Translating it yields CASSRDSDTQYF.

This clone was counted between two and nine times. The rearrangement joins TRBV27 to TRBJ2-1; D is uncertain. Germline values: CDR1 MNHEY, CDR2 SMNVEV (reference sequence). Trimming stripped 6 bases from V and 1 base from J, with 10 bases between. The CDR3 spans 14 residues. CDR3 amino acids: CASSTSRSYNEQFF. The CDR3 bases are TGTGCCAGCAGCACCAGCAGGTCCTACAATGAGCAGTTCTTC.

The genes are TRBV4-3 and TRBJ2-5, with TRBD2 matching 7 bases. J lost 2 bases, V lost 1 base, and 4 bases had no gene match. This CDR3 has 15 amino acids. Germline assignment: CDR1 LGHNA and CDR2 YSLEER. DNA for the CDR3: TGCGCCAGCAGCCAAGGCGGGAGCAATCAAGAGACCCAGTACTTC. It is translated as CASSQGGSNQETQYF.

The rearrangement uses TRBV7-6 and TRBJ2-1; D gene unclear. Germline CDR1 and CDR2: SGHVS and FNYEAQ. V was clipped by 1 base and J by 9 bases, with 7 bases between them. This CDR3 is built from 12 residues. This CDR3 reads CASSLDPSEQFF. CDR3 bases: TGTGCCAGCAGCTTAGATCCGTCTGAGCAGTTCTTC.

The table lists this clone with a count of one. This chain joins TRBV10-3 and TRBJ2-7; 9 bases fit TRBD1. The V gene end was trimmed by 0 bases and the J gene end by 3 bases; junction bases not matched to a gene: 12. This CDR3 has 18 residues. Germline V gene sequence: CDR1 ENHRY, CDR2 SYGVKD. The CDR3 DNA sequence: TGTGCCATCAGTGAGTCGGGTAGGGGACAGGGCTCTCGCTACGAGCAGTACTTC. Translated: CAISESGRGQGSRYEQYF.

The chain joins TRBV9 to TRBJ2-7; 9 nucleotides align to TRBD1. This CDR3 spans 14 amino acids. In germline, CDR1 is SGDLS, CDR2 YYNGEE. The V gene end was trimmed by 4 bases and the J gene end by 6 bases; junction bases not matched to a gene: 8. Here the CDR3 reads CASSPSGTGIEQYF. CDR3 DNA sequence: TGTGCCAGCAGCCCTTCCGGGACAGGGATCGAGCAGTACTTC.

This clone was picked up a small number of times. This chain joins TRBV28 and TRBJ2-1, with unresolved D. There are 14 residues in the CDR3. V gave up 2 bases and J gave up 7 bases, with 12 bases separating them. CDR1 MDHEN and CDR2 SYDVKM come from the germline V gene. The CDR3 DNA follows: TGTGCCAGCAGTTTACTAGGCGGCCCTAATGAGCAGTTCTTC. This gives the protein CASSLLGGPNEQFF.

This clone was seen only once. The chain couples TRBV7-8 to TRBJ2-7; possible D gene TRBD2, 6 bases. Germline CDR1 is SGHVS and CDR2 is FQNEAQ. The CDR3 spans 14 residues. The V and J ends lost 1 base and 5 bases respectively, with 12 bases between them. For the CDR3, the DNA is TGTGCCAGCAGCTTAGTCGCTAGCGACCACGAGCAGTACTTC. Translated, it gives CASSLVASDHEQYF.

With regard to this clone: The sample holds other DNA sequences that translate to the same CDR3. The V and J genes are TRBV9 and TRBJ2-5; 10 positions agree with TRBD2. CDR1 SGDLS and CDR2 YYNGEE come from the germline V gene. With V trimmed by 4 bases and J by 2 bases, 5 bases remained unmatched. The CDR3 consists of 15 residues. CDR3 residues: CASSRLAGIQETQYF. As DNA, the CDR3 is TGTGCCAGCAGCCGACTAGCGGGTATTCAAGAGACCCAGTACTTC.

CDR3 region: CASSVDRGLEQYF. Here the CDR3 DNA reads TGCGCCAGCAGTGTCGACAGGGGGCTCGAGCAGTACTTC. The rearrangement uses TRBV10-1 and TRBJ2-7, with 10 bases fitting TRBD1. V trimming: 4 bases; J trimming: 6 bases; junction bases outside the gene matches: 3. Germline CDR1 and CDR2: WNHNN and SYGVQD (reference sequence). The CDR3 has 13 residues.

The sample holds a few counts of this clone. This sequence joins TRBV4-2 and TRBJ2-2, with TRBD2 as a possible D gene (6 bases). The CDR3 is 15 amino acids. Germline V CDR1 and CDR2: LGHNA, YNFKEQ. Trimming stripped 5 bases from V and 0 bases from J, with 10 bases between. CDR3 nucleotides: TGTGCCAGCAGCTCTCCGGGGGCGAACACCGGGGAGCTGTTTTTT. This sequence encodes CASSSPGANTGELFF.

This CDR3 is CASSYSRTGSNEQFF. In DNA, the CDR3 is TGTGCCAGCAGTTACTCCCGGACAGGGTCCAATGAGCAGTTCTTC. This rearrangement joins TRBV6-5 to TRBJ2-1, with 8 bases aligning to TRBD1. V dropped 0 bases and J dropped 6; count of bases not matched to a gene: 4. From germline, CDR1 is MNHEY and CDR2 SVGAGI. The CDR3 extends over 15 amino acids.

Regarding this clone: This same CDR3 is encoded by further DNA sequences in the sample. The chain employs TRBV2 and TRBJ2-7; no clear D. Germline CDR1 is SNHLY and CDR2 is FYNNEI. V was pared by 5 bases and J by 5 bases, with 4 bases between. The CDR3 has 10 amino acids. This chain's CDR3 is CASSSNEQYF. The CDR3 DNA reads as TGTGCCAGCAGTTCAAACGAGCAGTACTTC.

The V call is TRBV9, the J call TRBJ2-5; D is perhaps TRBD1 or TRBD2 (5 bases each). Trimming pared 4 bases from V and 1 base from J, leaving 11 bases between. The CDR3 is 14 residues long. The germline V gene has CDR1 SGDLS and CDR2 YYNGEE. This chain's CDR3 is CASSFGTAQETQYF. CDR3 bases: TGTGCCAGCAGCTTCGGGACGGCCCAAGAGACCCAGTACTTC.

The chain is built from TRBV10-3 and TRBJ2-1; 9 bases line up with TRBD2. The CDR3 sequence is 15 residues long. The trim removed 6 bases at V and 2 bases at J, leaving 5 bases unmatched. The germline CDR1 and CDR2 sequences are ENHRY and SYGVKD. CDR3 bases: TGTGCCATCAGCCTCGGACTAGCGACCTACAATGAGCAGTTCTTC. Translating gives CAISLGLATYNEQFF.

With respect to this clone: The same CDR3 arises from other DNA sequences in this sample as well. The CDR3 bases are TGCGCCAGCAGCCATCCCCTGGATGAGCAGTTCTTC. This codes for CASSHPLDEQFF. The chain combines TRBV4-1 with TRBJ2-1, with unresolved D. Germline CDR1 MGHRA, CDR2 YSYEKL. The CDR3 length is 12 residues. V gave up 3 bases and J gave up 8 bases, with 8 bases separating them.